A few counts support the clone carrying this T cell receptor (beta chain). No antigen is known for it. The germline V gene encodes CDR1 SGHVS and CDR2 FQNEAQ. This CDR3 region has 16 residues. V lost 1 base to trimming and J lost 5 bases; unmatched junction nucleotides: 5. The record originates from a study of beta chain features in type 1 diabetes. Overall study results and limits: There was no resolution here of whether HLA type influences TCRB rearrangement. TCRB CDR3s were moderately but significantly shorter in Type 1 diabetes patients in all four CD4+ subsets.

Since all of the isolated RNA was reverse transcribed, expressed TCRB transcripts were what got sequenced. Naive, central memory and regulatory T cell samples yielded around 3.3 million reads on average. Method: immunoSEQ multiplex PCR; TCRdb's copy keeps in-frame clones and lacks some. Among about 160,000 clones, about 8.3% were seen once, and the ten largest hold more than 0.45%. The authors sorted CD4+ naive, central memory, regulatory and stem cell-like memory cells via CD45RO/CCR7/CD25/CD127/CD95/CD27. The sequence came from a young woman with type 1 diabetes. Material: central memory CD4+ T cells from blood. The rearrangement links TRBV7-8 to TRBJ2-5; 12 bases fit TRBD2. The CDR3 is CASSLGLAGVWETQYF. CDR3 in DNA: TGTGCCAGCAGCTTAGGACTAGCGGGGGTATGGGAGACCCAGTACTTC.